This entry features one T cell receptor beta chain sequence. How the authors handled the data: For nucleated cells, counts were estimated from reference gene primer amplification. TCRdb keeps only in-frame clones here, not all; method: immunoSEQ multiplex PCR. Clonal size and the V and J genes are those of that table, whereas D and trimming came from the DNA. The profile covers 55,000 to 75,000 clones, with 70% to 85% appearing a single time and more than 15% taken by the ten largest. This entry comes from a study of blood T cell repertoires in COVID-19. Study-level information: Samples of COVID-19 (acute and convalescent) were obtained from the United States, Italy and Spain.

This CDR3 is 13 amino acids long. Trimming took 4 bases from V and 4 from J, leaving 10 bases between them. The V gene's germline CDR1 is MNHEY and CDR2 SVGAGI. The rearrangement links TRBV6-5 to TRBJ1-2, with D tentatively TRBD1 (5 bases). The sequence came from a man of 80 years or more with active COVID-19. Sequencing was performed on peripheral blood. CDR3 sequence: CASSFSGGYGYTF. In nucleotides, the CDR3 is TGTGCCAGCAGTTTTTCGGGGGGCTATGGCTACACCTTC.